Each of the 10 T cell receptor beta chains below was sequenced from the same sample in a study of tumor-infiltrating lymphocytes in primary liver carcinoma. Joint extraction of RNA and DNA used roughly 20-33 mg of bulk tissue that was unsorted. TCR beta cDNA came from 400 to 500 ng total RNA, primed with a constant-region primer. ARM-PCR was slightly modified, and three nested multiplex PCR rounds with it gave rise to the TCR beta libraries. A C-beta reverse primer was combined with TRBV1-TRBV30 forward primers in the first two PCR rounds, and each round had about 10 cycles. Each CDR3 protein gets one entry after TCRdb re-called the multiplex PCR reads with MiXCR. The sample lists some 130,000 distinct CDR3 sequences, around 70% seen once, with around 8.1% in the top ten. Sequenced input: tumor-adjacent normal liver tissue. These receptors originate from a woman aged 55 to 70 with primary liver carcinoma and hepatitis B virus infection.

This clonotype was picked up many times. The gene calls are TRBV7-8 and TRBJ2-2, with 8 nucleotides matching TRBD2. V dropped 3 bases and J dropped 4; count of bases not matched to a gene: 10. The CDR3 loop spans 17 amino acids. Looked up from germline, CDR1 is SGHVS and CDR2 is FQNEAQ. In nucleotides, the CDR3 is TGTGCCAGCAGCTTGTACCTTAGCGGGATGGGCACCGGGGAGCTGTTTTTT. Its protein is CASSLYLSGMGTGELFF.

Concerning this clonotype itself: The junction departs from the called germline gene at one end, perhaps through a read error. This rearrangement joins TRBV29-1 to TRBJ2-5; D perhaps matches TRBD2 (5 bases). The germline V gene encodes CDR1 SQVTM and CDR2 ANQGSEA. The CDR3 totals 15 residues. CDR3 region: CSFEIRGRWGETQYF. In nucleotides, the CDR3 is TGCAGCTTTGAGATTAGAGGGAGATGGGGAGAGACCCAGTACTTC.

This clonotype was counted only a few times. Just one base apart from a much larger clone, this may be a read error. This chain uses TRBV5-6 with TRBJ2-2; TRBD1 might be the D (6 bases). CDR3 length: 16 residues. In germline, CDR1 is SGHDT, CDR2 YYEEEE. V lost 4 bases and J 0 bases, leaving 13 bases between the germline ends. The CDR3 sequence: CASSTGTRTNTGELFF. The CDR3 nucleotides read TGTGCCAGCAGCACAGGGACAAGGACGAACACCGGGGAGCTGTTTTTT.

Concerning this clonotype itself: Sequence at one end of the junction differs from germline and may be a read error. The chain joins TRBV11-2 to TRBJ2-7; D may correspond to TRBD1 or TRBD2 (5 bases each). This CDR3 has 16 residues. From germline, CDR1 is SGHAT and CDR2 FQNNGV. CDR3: CAAAGAIRKGAYEHYF. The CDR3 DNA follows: TGTGCCGCAGCCGGGGCTATCAGGAAAGGCGCCTACGAGCATTACTTC.

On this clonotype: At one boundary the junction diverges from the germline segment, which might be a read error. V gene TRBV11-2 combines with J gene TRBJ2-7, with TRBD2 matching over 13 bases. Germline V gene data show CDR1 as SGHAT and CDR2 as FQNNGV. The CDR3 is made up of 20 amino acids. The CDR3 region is CASSAISRLAGGQKHYEQYF. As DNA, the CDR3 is TGTGCCAGCAGCGCCATTTCCCGACTAGCGGGAGGACAGAAACACTACGAGCAATACTTC.

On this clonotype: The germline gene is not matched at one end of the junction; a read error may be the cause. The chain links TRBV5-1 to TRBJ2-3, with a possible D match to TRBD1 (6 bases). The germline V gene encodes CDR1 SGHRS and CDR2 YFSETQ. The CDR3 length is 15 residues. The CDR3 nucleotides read TGCGCCAGCAGCTTCTGGACAGACAACACAGATATGCAGTATTTT. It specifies CASSFWTDNTDMQYF.

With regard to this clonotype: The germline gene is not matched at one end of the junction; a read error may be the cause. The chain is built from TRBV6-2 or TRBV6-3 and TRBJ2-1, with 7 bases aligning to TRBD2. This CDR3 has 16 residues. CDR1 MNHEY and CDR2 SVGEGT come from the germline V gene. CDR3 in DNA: TGTGCCAGCGGAACACTAGCGTACAGCTCCTACAATGAGCGGTTCTTC. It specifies CASGTLAYSSYNERFF.

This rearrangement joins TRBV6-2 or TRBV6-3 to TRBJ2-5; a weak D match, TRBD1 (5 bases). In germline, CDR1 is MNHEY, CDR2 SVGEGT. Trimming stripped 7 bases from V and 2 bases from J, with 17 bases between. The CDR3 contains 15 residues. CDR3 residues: CASTISRTLQETQYF. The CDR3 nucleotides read TGTGCCAGCACGATATCCAGGACACTTCAAGAGACCCAGTACTTC.

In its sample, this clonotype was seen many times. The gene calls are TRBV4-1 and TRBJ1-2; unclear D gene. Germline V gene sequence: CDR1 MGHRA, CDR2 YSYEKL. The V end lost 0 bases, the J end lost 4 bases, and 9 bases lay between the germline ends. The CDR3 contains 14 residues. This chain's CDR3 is CASSQDAVSYGYTF. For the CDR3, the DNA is TGCGCCAGCAGCCAAGATGCCGTGAGCTATGGCTACACCTTC.

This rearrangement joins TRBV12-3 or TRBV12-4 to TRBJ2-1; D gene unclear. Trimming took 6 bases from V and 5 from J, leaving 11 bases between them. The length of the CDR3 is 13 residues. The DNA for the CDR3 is TGTGCCAGCAGAAGTGCCGTACACAATGAGCAGTTCTTC. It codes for CASRSAVHNEQFF.